The 3 T cell receptor beta chains below come from one sample, sequenced in a study of blood T cell repertoires in COVID-19. Here immunoSEQ multiplex PCR was the method, and the copy in TCRdb shows in-frame clones only, minus some. The repertoire consists of around 500,000 clones, with roughly nine tenths occurring once and the leading ten covering around 8%. Sequenced: PBMCs or T cells enriched from blood (not recorded which). Every receptor here comes from an older woman who had recovered from COVID-19.

The chain has TRBV18 and TRBJ1-2; tentative D call: TRBD1 (5 bases). Germline lookup yields CDR1 KGHSH and CDR2 LQKENI. The CDR3 consists of 14 residues. The V and J ends lost 2 bases and 5 bases respectively, with 12 bases between them. The CDR3 reads CASSPGREGYGYTF. The CDR3 DNA reads as TGTGCCAGCTCACCAGGCAGGGAAGGGTATGGCTACACCTTC.

The chain carries TRBV5-5 and TRBJ2-7, with no clear D. CDR1 is SGHKS, CDR2 YYEKEE, per germline (reference sequence). Trimming stripped 0 bases from V and 0 bases from J, with 7 bases between. The CDR3 runs 14 residues. The CDR3 nucleotides read TGTGCCAGCAGCTTGGCCTACAGCTCCTACGAGCAGTACGTC. It specifies CASSLAYSSYEQYV.

Concerning this clone: Other DNA sequences in the same sample also yield this CDR3. This chain uses TRBV5-1 with TRBJ1-3; 7 nucleotides match TRBD1. The CDR3 sequence is 14 residues long. V trimming: 3 bases; J trimming: 4 bases; junction bases outside the gene matches: 4. Germline V gene sequence: CDR1 SGHRS, CDR2 YFSETQ. The CDR3 protein is CASSSWTGGNTIYF. Written as DNA, the CDR3 is TGCGCCAGCAGCTCCTGGACAGGCGGAAACACCATATATTTT.